The present T cell receptor beta chain was sequenced within a study of response to subunit inactivated influenza vaccine. General study findings and limits: Only a handful of new T cells, the authors suggested, are recruited with each seasonal influenza vaccination.

Trimming removed 0 bases from V and 0 bases from J, with 14 bases in between. Germline loops: CDR1 DFQATT, CDR2 SNEGSKA (reference sequence). The CDR3 loop spans 17 amino acids. With regard to this clonotype: Its antigen is currently unknown.

TCRdb processed the RT-PCR reads anew with MiXCR; each CDR3 protein has one entry. Of about 700,000 distinct CDR3 sequences listed, 11% to 15% are singletons. The sample here was PBMCs from blood, taken less than 15 days before vaccination. This TCR came from a middle-aged man who received an inactivated influenza vaccine. The genes are TRBV20-1 and TRBJ2-2; D might be TRBD2 (6 bases). CDR3 protein: CSARDYLGGANTGELFF. The DNA for the CDR3 is TGCAGTGCTAGAGATTATTTGGGCGGGGCGAACACCGGGGAGCTGTTTTTT.